This is a list of T cell receptor beta chains from one sample in a study of T cells in Graves' hyperthyroidism and ophthalmopathy. TCRdb called the multiplex PCR reads again in MiXCR, with one record for every CDR3 protein. The sample consists of about 400,000 distinct CDR3 sequences, more than 13% of them appearing once. Sequenced material: blood. Receptors were obtained from a young woman with Graves' hyperthyroidism. The CDR3 runs from the conserved cysteine through the conserved F or W. Each record gives: D gene, clone size, V gene, J gene, CDR3 DNA, CDR3 protein. D genes are given only for firm matches. Clone size is not always given. Where it is, it says once, few, many or a class for expanded clones.

d_gene: NA
abundance: many
v_gene: TRBV20-1
j_gene: TRBJ1-1
CDR3nt: TGCAGTGCTATTTACCAAAACACTGAAGCTTTCTTT
CDR3aa: CSAIYQNTEAFF

d_gene: TRBD2
abundance: few
v_gene: TRBV6-1
j_gene: TRBJ2-2
CDR3nt: TGTGCCAGCAAAGCGGGCACTAGCGGGTCCATAGGGCGAGCCGGGGAGCTGTTTTTT
CDR3aa: CASKAGTSGSIGRAGELFF

d_gene: TRBD2
abundance: NA
v_gene: TRBV10-3
j_gene: TRBJ2-2
CDR3nt: TGTGCCATCCGGGCTAGCGGGACGTCGAACACCGGGGAGCTGTTTTTT
CDR3aa: CAIRASGTSNTGELFF

d_gene: NA
abundance: few
v_gene: TRBV5-6
j_gene: TRBJ2-7
CDR3nt: TGTGCCAGCAGCTTGTCAGGCATCTACGAGCAGTACTTC
CDR3aa: CASSLSGIYEQYF

d_gene: TRBD1
abundance: NA
v_gene: TRBV12-3/TRBV12-4
j_gene: TRBJ2-3
CDR3nt: TGTGCCAGCAGTCTCGGACAGGGGGCATTCACAGATACGCAGTATTTT
CDR3aa: CASSLGQGAFTDTQYF

d_gene: TRBD1
abundance: few
v_gene: TRBV24-1
j_gene: TRBJ1-2
CDR3nt: TGTGCCACCAGTGATCTCAGGGGGTCTGGCTACACCTTC
CDR3aa: CATSDLRGSGYTF

d_gene: TRBD2
abundance: many
v_gene: TRBV6-1
j_gene: TRBJ2-3
CDR3nt: TGTGCCAGCAGTAGGACGGTCGGGAGGGCAGATACGCAGTATTTT
CDR3aa: CASSRTVGRADTQYF

d_gene: NA
abundance: many
v_gene: TRBV12-3/TRBV12-4
j_gene: TRBJ2-1
CDR3nt: TGTGCCAGCAGCTCCCCTGACGGATGGAGCGAGCAGTTCTTC
CDR3aa: CASSSPDGWSEQFF

d_gene: NA
abundance: few
v_gene: TRBV3-1
j_gene: TRBJ2-5
CDR3nt: TGTGCCAGCGGGACATCCCTCCAAGAGACCCAGTACTTC
CDR3aa: CASGTSLQETQYF

d_gene: NA
abundance: many
v_gene: TRBV6-1
j_gene: TRBJ1-2
CDR3nt: TGTGCCAGCAGTAGACAGTATGGCTACACCTTC
CDR3aa: CASSRQYGYTF

d_gene: TRBD2
abundance: many
v_gene: TRBV27
j_gene: TRBJ2-4
CDR3nt: TGTGCCAGCAGTTCCGGACAGGGGCAAGGACTAGCGGGGATAGCCAAAAACATTCAGTACTTC
CDR3aa: CASSSGQGQGLAGIAKNIQYF

d_gene: NA
abundance: many
v_gene: TRBV9
j_gene: TRBJ2-5
CDR3nt: TGTGCCAGCAGCGTAGCGTCCGATGAGACCCAGTACTTC
CDR3aa: CASSVASDETQYF

d_gene: NA
abundance: many
v_gene: TRBV20-1
j_gene: TRBJ2-4
CDR3nt: TGCAGTGCGATCCCGGAGTGGGGATCTAAAAACATTCAGTACTTC
CDR3aa: CSAIPEWGSKNIQYF

d_gene: NA
abundance: few
v_gene: TRBV27
j_gene: TRBJ1-5
CDR3nt: TGTGCCAGCAGTTCGATAGACACCCGCGGTCAGCCCCAGCATTTT
CDR3aa: CASSSIDTRGQPQHF

d_gene: NA
abundance: many
v_gene: TRBV2
j_gene: TRBJ2-2
CDR3nt: TGTGCCAGCAGTGAAGCGAGAGAGGAGCTTAGTGGTTCCGGGGAGCTGTTTTTT
CDR3aa: CASSEAREELSGSGELFF

d_gene: TRBD2
abundance: NA
v_gene: TRBV3-1
j_gene: TRBJ2-7
CDR3nt: TGTGCCAGCAAAAACCCCGGGACTAGCTCCGAGCAGTACTTC
CDR3aa: CASKNPGTSSEQYF

d_gene: NA
abundance: NA
v_gene: TRBV12-5
j_gene: TRBJ1-1
CDR3nt: TGTGCTAGTGGTTTGTGGGGGAACACTGAAGCTTTCTTT
CDR3aa: CASGLWGNTEAFF

d_gene: NA
abundance: NA
v_gene: TRBV9
j_gene: TRBJ2-6
CDR3nt: TGTGCCAGCAGCCCGGGGGTAGGGGCCAACGTCCTGACTTTC
CDR3aa: CASSPGVGANVLTF

d_gene: NA
abundance: NA
v_gene: TRBV30
j_gene: TRBJ2-5
CDR3nt: TGTGCCAGCAGCTCGACGTGGAACCAAGAGACCCAGTACTTC
CDR3aa: CASSSTWNQETQYF